The T cell receptor beta chain described here comes from a study of CD8 T cells in Susac syndrome. Sequencing targeted TCR beta in blood CD8+ and CD4+ T cells. The multiple sclerosis control group was made up of treatment-naive patients with stable or active relapsing-remitting disease. TEMRA cells were FACS-enriched, unlike CD8+ and CD4+ T cells, which were negatively isolated. Germline V gene sequence: CDR1 MNHNS, CDR2 SASEGT. CDR3 length: 13 residues. J gave up 3 bases and V 4 bases, and 1 base lay outside the gene matches. A quantity of about 0.45 to 1 ug RNA underwent reverse transcription using random hexamers. An immunoSEQ multiplex PCR amplified TCR beta CDR3 over 54 Vbeta and 13 Jbeta. TCRdb re-derived calls from the immunoSEQ multiplex PCR reads in MiXCR, one entry per CDR3 protein. The table has 400,000 to 550,000 distinct CDR3 sequences, around 83% seen once.

This chain joins TRBV6-1 and TRBJ1-2; 8 positions match TRBD1. This clonotype was sampled from a human donor with multiple sclerosis. The sample was CD8+ T cells from PBMCs. The DNA of the CDR3 is TGTGCCAGCAGTGGACAGGGGTACTATGGCTACACCTTC. It encodes CASSGQGYYGYTF.